This paragraph covers one T cell receptor (beta chain) sequence. This clonotype was counted many times. Its antigen has not been determined. The record has no base qualities; no much larger clone is one base away. The sample comes from a study of T cells in Graves' hyperthyroidism and ophthalmopathy (dated by TCRdb to between 2018 and 2021). Regarding the complete study: Peripheral blood samples were taken at initial diagnosis, before any treatment was given. A discovery cohort of around 98 patients, approximately 45 with Graves' ophthalmopathy and under 60 with stable Graves' hyperthyroidism, was used to find distinguishing TCR V-J signatures. Whether ophthalmopathy could be predicted prospectively was tested in an independent validation cohort made up of about 18 hyperthyroidism patients plus 17 patients who later progressed to ophthalmopathy. The approximately 97 discovery patients were randomly divided into training and test sets at a 7:3 ratio. In addition, the study compared T-cell repertoires in thyroid tissue and in blood from five or six Graves' hyperthyroidism patients. After sampling, hyperthyroidism patients received methimazole starting at 30 mg daily, and ophthalmopathy patients received high-dose intravenous methylprednisolone. The paper describes TCR Vbeta CDR3 sequencing of some 130 peripheral blood samples, made up of some 40 ophthalmopathy patients, approximately 76 hyperthyroidism patients and approximately 17 progressor patients. The full study reports these points: In validation, progression to ophthalmopathy was predicted by the model with about 70% sensitivity and 72.22% specificity, a median of roughly 6 months before onset. In cross-validation, a model built on a 13 V-J signature told ophthalmopathy apart from stable hyperthyroidism with approximately 90% sensitivity and roughly 81% specificity, and in testing the same model reached 80%/75%. No statistical method was used to set the sample size in advance, and investigators knew the group allocation. Most expanded thyroid clonotypes (frequency above 0.001) were also detected in blood, a finding suggesting that blood repertoires may reflect thyroid immune responses.

Stable Graves' hyperthyroidism was defined as the absence of progression to ophthalmopathy over 18 months of follow-up. Hyperthyroidism patients were aged 18 to 65 years and newly diagnosed, with disease duration of less than 2 months. The study excluded patients with uncontrolled infections, other autoimmune diseases, pregnancy or lactation. Diagnoses were established on the basis of clinical symptoms, serum thyroxine and TRAb, thyroid ultrasound, and orbital computed tomography. PBMCs were separated from approximately 10 ml of fresh peripheral blood using Ficoll-Paque density gradient centrifugation. Total RNA was extracted with Trizol reagent, and quality was checked on an Agilent 2100 Bioanalyzer. The junction carries 14 bases between V and J, which are trimmed by 3 bases and 0 bases respectively. In the germline V gene, CDR1 corresponds to SGHDN and CDR2 to FVKESK. From the cysteine up to the phenylalanine, the CDR3 has a length of 16 residues. Only the CDR3 DNA stays, 48 bases, in frame from base 1.

The TCR beta CDR3 regions were amplified from the RNA transcripts. For the first round of RT-PCR on the TCR CDR3, the HTBI primer set was used together with the Qiagen OneStep RT-PCR kit. Libraries were constructed in a second round of multiplex PCR, after which size selection and purification were carried out. Paired-end sequencing of the libraries was performed with 100 bp reads on an Illumina HiSeq2000. Per the source publication's procedure: Raw data were processed with SOAPnuke, discarding reads with adapters, uncalled bases, mean Phred below 15, or no exact constant-primer or identifier match. High-quality paired reads were merged using COPE v1.2.5, and each unique nucleotide sequence was defined as a clonotype. MiTCR v1.1 was used to align the clonotypes against IMGT TRBV, TRBD and TRBJ reference segments. The analysis included only V-J combinations with a frequency above 0.0001, which together covered 99% to 99.2% of the repertoires. A TCS score was defined as the ratio between F50 (clonal expansion) and ExV (chaos), using BLOSUM62-based TCRdist between CDR3 peptides within each V-J. Welch's t-statistics and random forest reduced 500 to 650 V-J features to roughly 13, which were used in a naive Bayes classifier (R e1071). Clones were called with MiXCR by TCRdb after fastp trimmed the public reads at Q25, and only in-frame beta chains were retained. Merged by CDR3 protein, the rows form single entries marked with the most common genes and DNA. TCRdb, not the original authors, processed these V and J calls. This sample comprises about 100,000 distinct CDR3 sequences, about 16% of them detected only once. In total, the top ten clones hold 35% to 45% of the sample.

The sequence came from a woman between 50 and 59 years old with Graves' hyperthyroidism. Sequencing was performed on blood. The sequence joins TRBV14 to TRBJ1-2; the D gene cannot be named for sure. CDR3 sequence: CASSQLADMPNYGYTF. In nucleotide form, the sequence is TGTGCCAGCAGCCAGCTAGCTGACATGCCTAACTATGGCTACACCTTC.